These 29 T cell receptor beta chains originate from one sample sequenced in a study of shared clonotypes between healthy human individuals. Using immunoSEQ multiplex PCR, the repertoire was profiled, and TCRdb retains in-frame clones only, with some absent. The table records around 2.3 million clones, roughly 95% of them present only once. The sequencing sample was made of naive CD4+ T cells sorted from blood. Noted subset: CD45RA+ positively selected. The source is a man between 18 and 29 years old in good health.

In DNA form, the CDR3 reads TGTGCCAGCAGTGAAGCCCCGGGGCTTAAGACTGAAGCTTTCTTT. It specifies CASSEAPGLKTEAFF. J is TRBJ1-1 and V is TRBV6-1; tentative D call: TRBD1 (5 bases). Trimming pared 0 bases from V and 5 bases from J, leaving 13 bases between. The CDR3 covers 15 residues. Germline V gene lookup returns CDR1 MNHNS and CDR2 SASEGT.

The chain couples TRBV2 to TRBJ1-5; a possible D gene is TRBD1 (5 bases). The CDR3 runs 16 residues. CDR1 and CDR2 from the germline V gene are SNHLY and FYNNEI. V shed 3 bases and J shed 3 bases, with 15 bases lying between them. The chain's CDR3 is CASSEVPLGANQPQHF. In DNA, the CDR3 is TGTGCCAGCAGTGAGGTTCCTCTTGGGGCCAATCAGCCCCAGCATTTT.

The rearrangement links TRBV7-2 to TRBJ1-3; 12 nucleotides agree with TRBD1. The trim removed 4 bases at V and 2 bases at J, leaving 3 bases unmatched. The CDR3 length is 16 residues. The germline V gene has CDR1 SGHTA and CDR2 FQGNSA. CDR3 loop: CASSSGQGAAGNTIYF. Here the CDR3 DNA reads TGTGCCAGCAGCTCGGGACAGGGGGCCGCTGGAAACACCATATATTTT.

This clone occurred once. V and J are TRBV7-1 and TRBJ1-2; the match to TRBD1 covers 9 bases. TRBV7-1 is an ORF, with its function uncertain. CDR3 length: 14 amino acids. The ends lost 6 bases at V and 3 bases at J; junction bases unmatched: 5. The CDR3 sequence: CASSFTGGDYGYTF. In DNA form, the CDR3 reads TGTGCCAGCAGTTTCACAGGGGGCGACTATGGCTACACCTTC.

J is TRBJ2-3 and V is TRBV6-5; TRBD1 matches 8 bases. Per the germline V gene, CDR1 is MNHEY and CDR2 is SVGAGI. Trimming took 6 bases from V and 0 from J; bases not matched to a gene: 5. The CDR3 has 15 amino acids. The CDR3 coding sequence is TGTGCCAGCAGCCCCCGACAGGGGAGCACAGATACGCAGTATTTT. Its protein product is CASSPRQGSTDTQYF.

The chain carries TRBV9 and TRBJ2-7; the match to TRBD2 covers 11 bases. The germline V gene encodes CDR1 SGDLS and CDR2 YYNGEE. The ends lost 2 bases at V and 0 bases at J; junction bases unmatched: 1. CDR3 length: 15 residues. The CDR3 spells CASSVSGGDSYEQYF. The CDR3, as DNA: TGTGCCAGCAGCGTTAGCGGGGGGGACTCCTACGAGCAGTACTTC.

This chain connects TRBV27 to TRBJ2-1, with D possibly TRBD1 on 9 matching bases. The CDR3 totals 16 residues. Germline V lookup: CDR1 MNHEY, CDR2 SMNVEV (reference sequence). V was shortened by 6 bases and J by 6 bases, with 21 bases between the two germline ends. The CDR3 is CASRPRGGTGSNEQFF. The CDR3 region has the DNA TGTGCCAGCAGACCCCGGGGGGGGACAGGGAGCAATGAGCAGTTCTTC.

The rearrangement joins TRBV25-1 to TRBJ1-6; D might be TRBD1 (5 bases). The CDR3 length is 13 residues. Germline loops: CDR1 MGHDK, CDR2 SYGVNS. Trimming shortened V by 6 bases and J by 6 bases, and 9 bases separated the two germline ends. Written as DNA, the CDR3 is TGTGCCAGCAGCTCCGACAGTAATTCACCCCTCCACTTT. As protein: CASSSDSNSPLHF.

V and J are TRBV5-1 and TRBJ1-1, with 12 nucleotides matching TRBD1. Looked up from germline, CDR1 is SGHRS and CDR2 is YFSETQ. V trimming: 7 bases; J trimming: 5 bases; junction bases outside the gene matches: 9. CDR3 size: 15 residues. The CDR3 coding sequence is TGCGCCAGCCTCCCGGGACAGGGGGCCGGAACTGAAGCTTTCTTT. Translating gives CASLPGQGAGTEAFF.

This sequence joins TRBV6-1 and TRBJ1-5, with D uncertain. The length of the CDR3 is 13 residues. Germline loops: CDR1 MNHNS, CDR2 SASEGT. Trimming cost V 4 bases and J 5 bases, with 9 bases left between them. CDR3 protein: CASSVDGDQPQHF. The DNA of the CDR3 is TGTGCCAGCAGTGTGGACGGGGATCAGCCCCAGCATTTT.

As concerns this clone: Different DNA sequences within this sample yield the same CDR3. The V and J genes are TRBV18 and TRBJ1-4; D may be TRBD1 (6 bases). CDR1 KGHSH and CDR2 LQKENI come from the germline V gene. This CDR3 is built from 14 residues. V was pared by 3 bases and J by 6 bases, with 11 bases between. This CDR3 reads CASSPGAQDEKLFF. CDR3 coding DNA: TGTGCCAGCTCACCGGGGGCGCAGGATGAAAAACTGTTTTTT.

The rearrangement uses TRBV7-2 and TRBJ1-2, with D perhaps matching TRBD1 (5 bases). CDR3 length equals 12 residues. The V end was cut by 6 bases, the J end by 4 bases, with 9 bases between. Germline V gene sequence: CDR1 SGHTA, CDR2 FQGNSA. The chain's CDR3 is CASRQDLYGYTF. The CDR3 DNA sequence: TGTGCCAGCAGACAGGACCTCTATGGCTACACCTTC.

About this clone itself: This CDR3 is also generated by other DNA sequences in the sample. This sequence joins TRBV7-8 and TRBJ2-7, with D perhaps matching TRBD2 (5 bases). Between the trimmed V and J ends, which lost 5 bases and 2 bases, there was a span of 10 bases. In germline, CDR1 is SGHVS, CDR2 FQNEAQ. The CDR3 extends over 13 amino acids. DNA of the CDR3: TGTGCCAGCAGCCCCCCGGGAACCTACGAGCAGTACTTC. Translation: CASSPPGTYEQYF.

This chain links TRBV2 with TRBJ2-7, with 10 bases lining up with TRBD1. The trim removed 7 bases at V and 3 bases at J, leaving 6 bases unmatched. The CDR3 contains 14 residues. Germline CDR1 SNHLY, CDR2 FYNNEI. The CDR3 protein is CASNAGTGDYEQYF. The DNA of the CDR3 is TGTGCCAGCAACGCCGGGACAGGGGACTACGAGCAGTACTTC. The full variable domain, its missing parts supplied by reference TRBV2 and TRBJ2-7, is EPEVTQTPSHQVTQMGQEVILRCVPISNHLYFYWYRQILGQKVEFLVSFYNNEISEKSEIFDDQFSVERPDGSNFTLKIRSTKLEDSAMYFCASNAGTGDYEQYFGPGTRLTVT.

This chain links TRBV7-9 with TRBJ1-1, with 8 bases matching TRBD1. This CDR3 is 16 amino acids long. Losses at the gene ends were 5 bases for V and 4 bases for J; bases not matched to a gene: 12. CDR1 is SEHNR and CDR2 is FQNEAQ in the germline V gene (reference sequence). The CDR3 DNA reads TGTGCCAGCAGCAGGAGACAGGGGAAAGGGAGCACTGAAGCTTTCTTT. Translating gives CASSRRQGKGSTEAFF.

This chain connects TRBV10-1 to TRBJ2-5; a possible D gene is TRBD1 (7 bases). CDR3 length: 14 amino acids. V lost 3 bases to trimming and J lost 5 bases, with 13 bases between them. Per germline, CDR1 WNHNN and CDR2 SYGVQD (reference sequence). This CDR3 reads CASSDGGGLETQYF. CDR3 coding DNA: TGCGCCAGCAGTGATGGAGGGGGCCTGGAGACCCAGTACTTC.

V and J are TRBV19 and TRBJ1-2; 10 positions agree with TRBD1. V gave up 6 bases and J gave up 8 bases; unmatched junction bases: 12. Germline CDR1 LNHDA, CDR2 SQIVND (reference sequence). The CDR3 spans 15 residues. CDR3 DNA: TGTGCCAGTAGGGAACCCCGACAGGGGGCGAGAGGCTACACCTTC. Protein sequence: CASREPRQGARGYTF.

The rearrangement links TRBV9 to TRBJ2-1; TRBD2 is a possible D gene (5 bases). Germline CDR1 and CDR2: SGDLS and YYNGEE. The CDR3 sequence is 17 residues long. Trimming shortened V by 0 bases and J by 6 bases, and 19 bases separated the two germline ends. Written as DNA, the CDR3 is TGTGCCAGCAGCGTAGGGCCAGTTAGCGCTTATGTCAATGAGCAGTTCTTC. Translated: CASSVGPVSAYVNEQFF.

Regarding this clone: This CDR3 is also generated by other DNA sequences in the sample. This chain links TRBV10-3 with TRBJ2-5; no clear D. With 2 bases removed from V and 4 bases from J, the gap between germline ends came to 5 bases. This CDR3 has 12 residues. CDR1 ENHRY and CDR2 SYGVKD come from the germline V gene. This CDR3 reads CAISETVETQYF. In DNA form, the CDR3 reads TGTGCCATCAGTGAGACCGTAGAGACCCAGTACTTC.

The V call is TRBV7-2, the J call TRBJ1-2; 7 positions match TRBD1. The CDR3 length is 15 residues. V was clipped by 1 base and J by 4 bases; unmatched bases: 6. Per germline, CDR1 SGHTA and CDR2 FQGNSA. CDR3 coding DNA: TGTGCCAGCAGCTTAGGTACAGGGGAAATCTATGGCTACACCTTC. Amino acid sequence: CASSLGTGEIYGYTF.

This CDR3 is CASSLVGGMSSYEQYF. CDR3 DNA sequence: TGCGCCAGCAGCTTGGTTGGGGGGATGAGCTCCTACGAGCAGTACTTC. The chain couples TRBV5-1 to TRBJ2-7; D is possibly TRBD2 (6 bases). The CDR3 is 16 amino acids. Germline assignment: CDR1 SGHRS and CDR2 YFSETQ. The ends were cut back, 0 bases at V and 0 bases at J, with 13 bases in the middle. Full variable domain (missing parts from reference TRBV5-1 and TRBJ2-7): KAGVTQTPRYLIKTRGQQVTLSCSPISGHRSVSWYQQTPGQGLQFLFEYFSETQRNKGNFPGRFSGRQFSNSRSEMNVSTLELGDSALYLCASSLVGGMSSYEQYFGPGTRLTVT.

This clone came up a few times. CDR3 region: CASSDGLAYPQNIQYF. As DNA, the CDR3 is TGTGCCAGCAGCGACGGACTAGCCTACCCTCAAAACATTCAGTACTTC. This sequence joins TRBV9 and TRBJ2-4, with 8 bases that match TRBD2. The germline CDR1 and CDR2 sequences are SGDLS and YYNGEE. The V gene end was trimmed by 3 bases and the J gene end by 5 bases; junction bases not matched to a gene: 10. There are 16 residues in the CDR3. The variable domain in full, completed from reference TRBV9 and TRBJ2-4, reads DSGVTQTPKHLITATGQRVTLRCSPRSGDLSVYWYQQSLDQGLQFLIQYYNGEERAKGNILERFSAQQFPDLHSELNLSSLELGDSALYFCASSDGLAYPQNIQYFGAGTRLSVL.

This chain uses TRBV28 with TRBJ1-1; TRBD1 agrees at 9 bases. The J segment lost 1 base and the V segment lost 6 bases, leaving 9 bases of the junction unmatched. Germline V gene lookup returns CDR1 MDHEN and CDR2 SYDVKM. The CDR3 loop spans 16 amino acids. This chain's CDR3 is CASSTPTGGPNTEAFF. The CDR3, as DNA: TGTGCCAGCAGCACCCCAACAGGGGGCCCGAACACTGAAGCTTTCTTT.

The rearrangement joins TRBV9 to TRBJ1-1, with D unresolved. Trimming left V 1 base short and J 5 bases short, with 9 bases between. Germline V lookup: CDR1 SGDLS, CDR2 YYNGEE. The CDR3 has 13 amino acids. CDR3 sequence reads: CASSVNGWTEAFF. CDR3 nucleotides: TGTGCCAGCAGCGTAAATGGGTGGACTGAAGCTTTCTTT.

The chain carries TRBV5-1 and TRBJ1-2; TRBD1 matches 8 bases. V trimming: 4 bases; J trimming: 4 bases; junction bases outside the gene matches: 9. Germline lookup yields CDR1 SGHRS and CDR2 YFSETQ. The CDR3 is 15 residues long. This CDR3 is CASSPDRAGVYGYTF. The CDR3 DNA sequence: TGCGCCAGCAGCCCGGACAGGGCCGGTGTCTATGGCTACACCTTC.

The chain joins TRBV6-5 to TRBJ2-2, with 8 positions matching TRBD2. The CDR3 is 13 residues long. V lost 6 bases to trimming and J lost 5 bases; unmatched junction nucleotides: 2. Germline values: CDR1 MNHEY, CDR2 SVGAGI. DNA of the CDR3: TGTGCCAGCAGGATAGCGGGGACCGGGGAGCTGTTTTTT. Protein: CASRIAGTGELFF.

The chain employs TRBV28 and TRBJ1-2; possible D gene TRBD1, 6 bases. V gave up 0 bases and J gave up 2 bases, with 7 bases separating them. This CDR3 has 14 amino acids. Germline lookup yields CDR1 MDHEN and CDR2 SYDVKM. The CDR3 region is CASSLWDSNYGYTF. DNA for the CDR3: TGTGCCAGCAGTTTATGGGACAGCAACTATGGCTACACCTTC.

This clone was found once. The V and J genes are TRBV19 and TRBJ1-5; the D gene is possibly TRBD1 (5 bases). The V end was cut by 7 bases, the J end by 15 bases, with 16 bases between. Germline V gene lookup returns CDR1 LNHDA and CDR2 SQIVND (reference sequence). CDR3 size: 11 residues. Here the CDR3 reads CASTEGPIPHF. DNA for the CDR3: TGTGCCAGTACGGAGGGACCCATTCCGCATTTT.

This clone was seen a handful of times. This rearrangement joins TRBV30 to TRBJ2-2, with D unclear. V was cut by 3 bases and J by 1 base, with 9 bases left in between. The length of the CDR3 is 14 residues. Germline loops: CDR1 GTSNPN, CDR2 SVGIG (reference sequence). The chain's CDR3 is CAWSAYGNTGELFF. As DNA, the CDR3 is TGTGCCTGGAGCGCTTACGGGAACACCGGGGAGCTGTTTTTT.